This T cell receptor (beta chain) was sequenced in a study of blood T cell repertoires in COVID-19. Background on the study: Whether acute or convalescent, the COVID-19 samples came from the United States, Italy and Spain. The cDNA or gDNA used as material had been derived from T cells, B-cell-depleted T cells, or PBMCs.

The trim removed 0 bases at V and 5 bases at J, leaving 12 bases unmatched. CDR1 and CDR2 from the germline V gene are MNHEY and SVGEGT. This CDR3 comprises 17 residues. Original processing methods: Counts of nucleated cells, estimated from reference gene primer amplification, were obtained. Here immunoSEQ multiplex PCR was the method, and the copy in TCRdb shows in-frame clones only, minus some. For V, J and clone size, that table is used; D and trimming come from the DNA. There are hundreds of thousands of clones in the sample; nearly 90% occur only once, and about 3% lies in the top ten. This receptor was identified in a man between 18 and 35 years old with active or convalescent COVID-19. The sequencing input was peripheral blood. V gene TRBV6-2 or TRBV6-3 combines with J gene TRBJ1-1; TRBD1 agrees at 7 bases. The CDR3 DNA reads TGTGCCAGCAGTTACTCCCAGTCAACAGGGGCGGTGACTGAAGCTTTCTTT. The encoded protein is CASSYSQSTGAVTEAFF.